These 3 T cell receptor beta chains were all obtained from the same sample, sequenced in a study of cytomegalovirus exposure and HLA in healthy donors (dated by TCRdb to the late 2010s). The library was generated by the immunoSEQ multiplex PCR assay. For the multiplex PCR, a mixture combining 60 forward primers for TCR Vbeta segments and 13 reverse primers for TCR Jbeta segments was used. The table was pulled from immuneACCESS by TCRdb, which kept in-frame rearrangements only. Such tables lose some clones; where checked, under half of the loss comes from unresolved V genes, and the rest has no known cause. This sample is represented by some 90,000 clones; just under 80% of them were singletons. Less than 5.5% of the sample lies in the top ten. Material: PBMCs. These receptors all come from a male donor in good health and CMV-seropositive.

This clone was observed a single time. The chain has TRBV6-1 and TRBJ2-3, with TRBD2 as a possible D gene (6 bases). CDR1 is MNHNS, CDR2 SASEGT, per germline. CDR3 length: 15 residues. V was pared by 6 bases and J by 2 bases, with 15 bases between. CDR3 in amino acids: CASREGMGYTDTQYF. CDR3 DNA sequence: TGTGCCAGCAGGGAGGGGATGGGTTACACAGATACGCAGTATTTT.

The chain combines TRBV7-8 with TRBJ1-1; a possible D gene is TRBD1 (6 bases). V was clipped by 1 base and J by 0 bases, with 12 bases between them. CDR3 length: 16 residues. CDR1 is SGHVS and CDR2 is FQNEAQ in the germline V gene. The CDR3 here is CASSLVGGRVNTEAFF. In DNA, the CDR3 is TGTGCCAGCAGCTTAGTCGGGGGGCGGGTGAACACTGAAGCTTTCTTT.

In nucleotides, the CDR3 is TGTGCCAGCAGCATACAGGGACGGGAGCTGTTTTTT. It specifies CASSIQGRELFF. The V gene is TRBV7-3, the J gene TRBJ2-2, with D perhaps TRBD1 (6 bases). V lost 5 bases, J lost 9 bases, and 10 bases lay in between. This CDR3 contains 12 residues. The germline gives CDR1 SGHTA, CDR2 FQGTGA.